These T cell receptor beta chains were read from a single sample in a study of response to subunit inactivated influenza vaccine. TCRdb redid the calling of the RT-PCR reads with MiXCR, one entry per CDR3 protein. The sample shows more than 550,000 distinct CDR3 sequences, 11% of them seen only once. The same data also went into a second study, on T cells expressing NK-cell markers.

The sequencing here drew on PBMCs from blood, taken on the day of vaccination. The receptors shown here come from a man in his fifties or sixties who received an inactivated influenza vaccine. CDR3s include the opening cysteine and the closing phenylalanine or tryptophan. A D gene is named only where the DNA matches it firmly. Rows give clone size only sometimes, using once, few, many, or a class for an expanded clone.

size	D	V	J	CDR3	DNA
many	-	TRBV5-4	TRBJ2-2	CASSLVGRNTGELFF	TGTGCCAGCAGCTTGGTCGGGAGGAACACCGGGGAGCTGTTTTTT
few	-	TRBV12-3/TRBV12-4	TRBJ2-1	CASSNSGSSYNEQFF	TGTGCCAGCAGCAACTCCGGGAGCTCCTACAATGAGCAGTTCTTC
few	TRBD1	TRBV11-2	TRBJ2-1	CASSLVRGQGYNEQFF	TGTGCCAGCAGCTTAGTCCGGGGACAGGGCTACAATGAGCAGTTCTTC
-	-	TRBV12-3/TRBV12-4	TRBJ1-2	CASSLAPGWDGYTF	TGTGCCAGCAGTTTAGCGCCCGGATGGGATGGCTACACCTTC
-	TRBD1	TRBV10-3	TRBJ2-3	CAISARDSLTDTQYF	TGTGCCATCAGTGCCCGGGACAGCCTCACAGATACGCAGTATTTT
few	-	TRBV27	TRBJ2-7	CASSSRAYEQYF	TGTGCCAGCAGTTCCCGCGCGTACGAGCAGTACTTC
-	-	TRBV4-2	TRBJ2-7	CASSPTIQGNEQYF	TGTGCCAGCAGCCCCACGATTCAGGGGAACGAGCAGTACTTC
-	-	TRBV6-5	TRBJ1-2	CASSYSLFGGPGYGYTF	TGTGCCAGCAGTTACTCGCTGTTTGGGGGGCCGGGCTATGGCTACACCTTC
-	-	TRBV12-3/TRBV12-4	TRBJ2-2	CASSPAPLMGELFF	TGTGCCAGCAGTCCGGCCCCATTAATGGGGGAGCTGTTTTTT
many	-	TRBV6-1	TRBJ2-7	CASSSAGTPYEQYF	TGTGCCAGCAGCTCCGCCGGGACGCCCTACGAGCAGTACTTC
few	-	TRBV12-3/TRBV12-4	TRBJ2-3	CASSFLATSDTQYF	TGTGCCAGCAGTTTCTTGGCGACCTCAGATACGCAGTATTTT
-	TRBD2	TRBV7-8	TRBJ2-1	CASSSGLAGLGYNEQFF	TGTGCCAGCAGCTCAGGACTAGCGGGGCTTGGCTACAATGAGCAGTTCTTC
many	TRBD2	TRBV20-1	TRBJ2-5	CSARDERGRTQYF	TGCAGTGCTAGAGATGAGCGGGGCCGGACCCAGTACTTC
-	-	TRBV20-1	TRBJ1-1	CSARAGVGKVLNTEAFF	TGCAGTGCTAGGGCCGGAGTAGGGAAGGTTTTGAACACTGAAGCTTTCTTT
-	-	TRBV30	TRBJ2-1	CAWSVVNEQFF	TGTGCCTGGAGTGTTGTGAATGAGCAGTTCTTC
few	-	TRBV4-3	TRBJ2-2	CASSQGGALPGELFF	TGCGCCAGCAGCCAAGGGGGGGCGCTGCCCGGGGAGCTGTTTTTT
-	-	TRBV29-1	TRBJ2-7	CSVAGRLTSYEQYF	TGCAGCGTTGCTGGCCGGCTGACTAGCTACGAGCAGTACTTC
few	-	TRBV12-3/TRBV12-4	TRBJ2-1	CASSRIREQFF	TGTGCCAGCAGCCGAATAAGGGAGCAGTTCTTC
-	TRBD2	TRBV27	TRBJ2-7	CAAADGTSGNEQYF	TGTGCCGCTGCGGATGGGACTAGCGGGAACGAGCAGTACTTC
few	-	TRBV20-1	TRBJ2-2	CSARDMAGANTGELFF	TGCAGTGCTAGAGATATGGCAGGGGCAAACACCGGGGAGCTGTTTTTT
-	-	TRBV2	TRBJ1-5	CASSEKSGVHQPQHF	TGTGCCAGCAGTGAAAAGTCAGGGGTCCATCAGCCCCAGCATTTT
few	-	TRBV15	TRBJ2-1	CATSRGVTGIYNEQFF	TGTGCCACCAGCCGCGGCGTGACTGGAATTTACAATGAGCAGTTCTTC
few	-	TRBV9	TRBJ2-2	CASSVQQGPGELFF	TGTGCCAGCAGCGTACAGCAGGGCCCCGGGGAGCTGTTTTTT
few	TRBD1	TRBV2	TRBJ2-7	CASRGQIQGAYEQYF	TGTGCCAGCAGGGGACAGATCCAGGGGGCCTACGAGCAGTACTTC
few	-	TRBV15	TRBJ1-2	CATSTRTATYGYTF	TGTGCCACCAGCACCCGGACGGCAACCTATGGCTACACCTTC
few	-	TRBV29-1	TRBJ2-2	CSVPGTGELFF	TGCAGCGTTCCAGGAACCGGGGAGCTGTTTTTT
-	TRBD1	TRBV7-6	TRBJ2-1	CASSLAPGQGTEQFF	TGTGCCAGCAGCTTAGCGCCGGGACAGGGTACTGAGCAGTTCTTC
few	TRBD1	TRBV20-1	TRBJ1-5	CSASPRQGENQPQHF	TGCAGTGCTAGTCCCCGACAGGGTGAAAATCAGCCCCAGCATTTT
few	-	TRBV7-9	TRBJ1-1	CASSWGDGRNTEAFF	TGTGCCAGCAGCTGGGGGGACGGAAGGAACACTGAAGCTTTCTTT
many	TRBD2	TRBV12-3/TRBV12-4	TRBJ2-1	CASSLGTSGSGNEQFF	TGTGCCAGCAGTTTAGGGACTAGCGGGAGTGGCAATGAGCAGTTCTTC
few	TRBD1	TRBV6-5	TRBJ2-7	CAISYTGTGATRGPYEQYF	TGTGCCATCAGTTATACCGGGACAGGGGCCACGCGGGGCCCGTACGAGCAGTACTTC
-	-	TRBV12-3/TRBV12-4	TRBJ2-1	CASSNVRLSSYNEQFF	TGTGCCAGCAGTAATGTCCGGCTGAGCTCCTACAATGAGCAGTTCTTC
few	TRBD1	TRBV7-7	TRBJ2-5	CASRPGGAETQYF	TGTGCCAGCAGGCCAGGGGGCGCAGAGACCCAGTACTTC
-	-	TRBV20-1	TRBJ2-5	CSARVATLVGTQYF	TGCAGTGCTAGAGTTGCGACCCTCGTGGGGACCCAGTACTTC
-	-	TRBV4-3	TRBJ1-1	CASSQGGTNEAFF	TGCGCCAGCAGCCAAGGGGGGACAAATGAAGCTTTCTTT
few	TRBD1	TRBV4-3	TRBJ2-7	CASSRETGQAYEQYF	TGCGCCAGCAGCCGAGAAACGGGACAGGCCTACGAGCAGTACTTC
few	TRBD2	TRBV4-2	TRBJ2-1	CASSQEVVAGGPGEQFF	TGTGCCAGCAGCCAAGAAGTGGTAGCGGGGGGGCCAGGTGAGCAGTTCTTC
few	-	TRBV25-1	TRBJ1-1	CASSVTGANTEAFF	TGTGCCAGCAGTGTGACGGGCGCGAACACTGAAGCTTTCTTT
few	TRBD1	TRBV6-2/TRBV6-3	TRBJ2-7	CASCTGTGGSYEQYF	TGTGCCAGTTGCACCGGGACAGGGGGCTCCTACGAGCAGTACTTC
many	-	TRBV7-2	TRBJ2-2	CASRITQNTGELFF	TGTGCCAGCAGGATTACGCAGAACACCGGGGAGCTGTTTTTT
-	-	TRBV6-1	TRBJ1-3	CASRTGNLWSTIYF	TGTGCCAGCAGGACTGGAAACCTCTGGTCGACCATATATTTT
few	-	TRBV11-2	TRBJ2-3	CASSYPRGSTDTQYF	TGTGCCAGCAGCTACCCACGGGGATCCACAGATACGCAGTATTTT
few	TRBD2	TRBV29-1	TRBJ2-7	CSVDAGRALGEQYF	TGCAGCGTTGACGCCGGGAGGGCCTTGGGGGAGCAGTACTTC
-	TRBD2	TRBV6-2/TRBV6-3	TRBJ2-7	CASKAGSSGGLYEQYF	TGTGCCAGCAAAGCGGGTAGCAGCGGGGGACTCTACGAGCAGTACTTC
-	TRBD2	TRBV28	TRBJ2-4	CASSFGTTLAKNIQYF	TGTGCCAGCAGTTTCGGGACTACCCTAGCCAAAAACATTCAGTACTTC